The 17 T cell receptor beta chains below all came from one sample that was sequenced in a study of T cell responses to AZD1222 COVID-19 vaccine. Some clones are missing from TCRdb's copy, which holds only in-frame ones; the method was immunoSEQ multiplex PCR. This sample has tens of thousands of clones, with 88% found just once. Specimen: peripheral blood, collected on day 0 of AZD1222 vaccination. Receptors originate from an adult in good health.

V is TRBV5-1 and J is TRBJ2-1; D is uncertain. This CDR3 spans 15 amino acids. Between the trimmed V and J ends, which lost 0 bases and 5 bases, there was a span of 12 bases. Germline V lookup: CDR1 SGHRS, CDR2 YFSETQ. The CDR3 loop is CASSLGDKVHNEQFF. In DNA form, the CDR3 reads TGCGCCAGCAGCTTGGGCGACAAAGTACACAATGAGCAGTTCTTC.

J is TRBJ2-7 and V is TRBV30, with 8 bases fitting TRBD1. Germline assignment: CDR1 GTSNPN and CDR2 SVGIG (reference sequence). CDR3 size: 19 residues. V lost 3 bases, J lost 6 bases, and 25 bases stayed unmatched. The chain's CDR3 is CAWRQALGGRGRIKGEQYF. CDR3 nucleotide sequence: TGTGCCTGGAGGCAAGCATTGGGTGGCAGGGGGCGAATTAAGGGCGAGCAGTACTTC.

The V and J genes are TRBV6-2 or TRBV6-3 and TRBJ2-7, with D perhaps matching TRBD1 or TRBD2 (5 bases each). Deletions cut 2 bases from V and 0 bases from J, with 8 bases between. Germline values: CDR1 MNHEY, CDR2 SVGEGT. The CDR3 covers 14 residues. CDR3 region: CASSYEGPSYEQYF. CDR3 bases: TGTGCCAGCAGTTACGAGGGGCCCTCCTACGAGCAGTACTTC.

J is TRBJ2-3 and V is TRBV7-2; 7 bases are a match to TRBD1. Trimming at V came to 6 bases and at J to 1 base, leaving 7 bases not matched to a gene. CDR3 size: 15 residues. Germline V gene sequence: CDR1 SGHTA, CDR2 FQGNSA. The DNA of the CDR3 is TGTGCCAGCAGTTCAGGGGGAGTGGGCACAGATACGCAGTATTTT. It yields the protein CASSSGGVGTDTQYF.

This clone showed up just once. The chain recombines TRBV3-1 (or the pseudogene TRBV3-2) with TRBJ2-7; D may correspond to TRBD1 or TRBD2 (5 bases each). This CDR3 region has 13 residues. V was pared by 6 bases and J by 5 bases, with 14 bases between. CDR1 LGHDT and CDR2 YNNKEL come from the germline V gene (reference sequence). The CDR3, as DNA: TGTGCCAGCAGGCAGGGCGGGCGGGACGAGCAGTACTTC. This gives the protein CASRQGGRDEQYF.

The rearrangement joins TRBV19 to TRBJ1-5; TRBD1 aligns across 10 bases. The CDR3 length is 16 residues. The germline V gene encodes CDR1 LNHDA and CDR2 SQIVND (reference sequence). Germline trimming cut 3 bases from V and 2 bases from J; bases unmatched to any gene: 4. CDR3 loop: CASSILGTGGNQPQHF. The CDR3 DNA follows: TGTGCCAGTAGTATTCTGGGGACAGGGGGCAATCAGCCCCAGCATTTT.

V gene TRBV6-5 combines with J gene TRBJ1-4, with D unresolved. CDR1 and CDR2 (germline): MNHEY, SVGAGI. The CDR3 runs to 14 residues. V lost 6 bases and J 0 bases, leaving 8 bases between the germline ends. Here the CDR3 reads CASSLSATNEKLFF. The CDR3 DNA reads TGTGCCAGCAGCTTGAGTGCAACTAATGAAAAACTGTTTTTT.

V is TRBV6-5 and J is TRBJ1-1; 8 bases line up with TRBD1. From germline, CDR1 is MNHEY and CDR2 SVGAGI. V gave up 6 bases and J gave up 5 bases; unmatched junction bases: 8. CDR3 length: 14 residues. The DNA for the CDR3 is TGTGCCAGCAGGGCATCAGGGGGCTTGACTGAAGCTTTCTTT. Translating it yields CASRASGGLTEAFF.

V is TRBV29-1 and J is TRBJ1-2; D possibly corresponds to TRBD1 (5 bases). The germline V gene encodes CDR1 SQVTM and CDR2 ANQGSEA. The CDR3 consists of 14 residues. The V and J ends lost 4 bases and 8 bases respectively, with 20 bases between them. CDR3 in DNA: TGCAGCGTTGTCGGGGCTGGCGGAACCAACGGCTACACCTTC. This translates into CSVVGAGGTNGYTF. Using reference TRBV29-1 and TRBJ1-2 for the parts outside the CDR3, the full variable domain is SAVISQKPSRDICQRGTSLTIQCQVDSQVTMMFWYRQQPGQSLTLIATANQGSEATYESGFVIDKFPISRPNLTFSTLTVSNMSPEDSSIYLCSVVGAGGTNGYTFGSGTRLTVV.

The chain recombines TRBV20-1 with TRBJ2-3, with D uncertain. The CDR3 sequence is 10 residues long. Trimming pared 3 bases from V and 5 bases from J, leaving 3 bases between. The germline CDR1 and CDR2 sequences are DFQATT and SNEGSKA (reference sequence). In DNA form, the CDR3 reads TGCAGTGCTAGTCGAGATACGCAGTATTTT. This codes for CSASRDTQYF.

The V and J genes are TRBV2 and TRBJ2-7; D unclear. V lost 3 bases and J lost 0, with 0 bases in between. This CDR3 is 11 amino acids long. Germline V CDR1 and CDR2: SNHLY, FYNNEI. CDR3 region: CASSDSYEQYF. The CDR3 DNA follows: TGTGCCAGCAGTGACTCCTACGAGCAGTACTTC. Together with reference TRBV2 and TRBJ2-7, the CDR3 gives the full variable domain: EPEVTQTPSHQVTQMGQEVILRCVPISNHLYFYWYRQILGQKVEFLVSFYNNEISEKSEIFDDQFSVERPDGSNFTLKIRSTKLEDSAMYFCASSDSYEQYFGPGTRLTVT.

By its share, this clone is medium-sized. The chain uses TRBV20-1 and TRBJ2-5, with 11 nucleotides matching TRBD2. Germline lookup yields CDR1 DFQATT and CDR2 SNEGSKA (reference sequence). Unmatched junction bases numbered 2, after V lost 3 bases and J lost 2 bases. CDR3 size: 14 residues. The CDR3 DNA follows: TGCAGTGCTAGTATAGCGGGAGGGCAAGAGACCCAGTACTTC. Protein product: CSASIAGGQETQYF.

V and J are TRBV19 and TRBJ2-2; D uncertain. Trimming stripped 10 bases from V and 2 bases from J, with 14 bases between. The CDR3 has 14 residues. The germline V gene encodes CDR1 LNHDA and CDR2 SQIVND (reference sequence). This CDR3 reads CATRAHRNTGELFF. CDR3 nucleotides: TGTGCCACCCGGGCCCACCGAAACACCGGGGAGCTGTTTTTT.

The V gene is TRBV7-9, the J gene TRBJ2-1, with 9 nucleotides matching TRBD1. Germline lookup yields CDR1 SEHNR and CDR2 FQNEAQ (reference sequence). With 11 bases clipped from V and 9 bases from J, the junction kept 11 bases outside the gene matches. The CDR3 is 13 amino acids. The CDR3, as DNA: TGTGCCGGCTACCGGGACAGGGACCGTGAGCAGTTCTTC. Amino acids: CAGYRDRDREQFF. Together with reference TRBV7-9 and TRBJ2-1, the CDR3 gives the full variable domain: DTGVSQNPRHKITKRGQNVTFRCDPISEHNRLYWYRQTLGQGPEFLTYFQNEAQLEKSRLLSDRFSAERPKGSFSTLEIQRTEQGDSAMYLCAGYRDRDREQFFGPGTRLTVL.

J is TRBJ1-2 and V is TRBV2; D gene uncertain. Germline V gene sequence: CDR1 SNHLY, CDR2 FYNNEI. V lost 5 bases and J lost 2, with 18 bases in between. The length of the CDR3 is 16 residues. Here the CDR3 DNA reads TGTGCCAGCAGTTTCGAAACACCGGATGTGAACTATGGCTACACCTTC. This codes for CASSFETPDVNYGYTF.

The CDR3 protein is CASSFTSGRAGEQFF. The CDR3 DNA reads as TGCGCCAGCAGTTTTACTAGCGGGAGGGCGGGTGAGCAGTTCTTC. This chain joins TRBV5-1 and TRBJ2-1; the match to TRBD2 covers 13 bases. The germline CDR1 and CDR2 sequences are SGHRS and YFSETQ. This CDR3 is built from 15 residues. V gave up 5 bases and J gave up 9 bases; unmatched junction bases: 8.

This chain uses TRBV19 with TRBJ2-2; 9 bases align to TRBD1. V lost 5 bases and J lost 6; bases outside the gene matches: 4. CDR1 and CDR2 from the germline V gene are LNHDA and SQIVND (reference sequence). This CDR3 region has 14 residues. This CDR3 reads CASSLQGAAGELFF. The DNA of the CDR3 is TGTGCCAGTAGTCTACAGGGGGCGGCCGGGGAGCTGTTTTTT.